This entry features one TCR beta chain sequence. These data come from a study of blood T cell repertoires in COVID-19. Trimming removed 6 bases at V and 4 bases at J, with 24 bases between. Looked up from germline, CDR1 is LNHDA and CDR2 is SQIVND (reference sequence). The CDR3 totals 18 residues. TCRdb keeps only in-frame clones here, not all; method: immunoSEQ multiplex PCR. The data show around 260,000 clones, 84% seen once. The source material was peripheral blood. The gene calls are TRBV19 and TRBJ1-4; a weak D match, TRBD1 (6 bases). The receptor was derived from a man between 60 and 75 years old with acute or convalescent COVID-19. The chain's CDR3 is CASRPPTVTGQYNEKLFF. The DNA of the CDR3 is TGTGCCAGTAGGCCACCTACTGTGACAGGACAGTATAATGAAAAACTGTTTTTT. Together with reference TRBV19 and TRBJ1-4, the CDR3 gives the full variable domain: DGGITQSPKYLFRKEGQNVTLSCEQNLNHDAMYWYRQDPGQGLRLIYYSQIVNDFQKGDIAEGYSVSREKKESFPLTVTSAQKNPTAFYLCASRPPTVTGQYNEKLFFGSGTQLSVL.